The 29 T cell receptor beta chains below were found in one sample sequenced in a study of T cell changes during pregnancy in multiple sclerosis. Sequencing was performed with immunoSEQ multiplex PCR; in TCRdb, only in-frame clones are kept and a portion is missing. The sample lists tens of thousands of clones, about nine tenths occurring once. The sample was CD4+ T cells from peripheral blood mononuclear cells, taken in the first trimester of pregnancy. The receptors shown here come from a female donor in good health, enrolled as a control in a pregnancy study.

The V gene is TRBV18, the J gene TRBJ2-3, with a possible D match to TRBD2 (7 bases). This CDR3 is 15 amino acids long. V was shortened by 1 base and J by 2 bases, with 10 bases between the two germline ends. CDR1 is KGHSH, CDR2 LQKENI, per germline. In DNA form, the CDR3 reads TGTGCCAGCTCACCACAGGGGGGGCTCACAGATACGCAGTATTTT. Protein sequence: CASSPQGGLTDTQYF.

The CDR3, as DNA: TGCGCCAGCAGCCAAGTTCCTACCGGGACAGGGGAAACTGAAGCTTTCTTT. It encodes CASSQVPTGTGETEAFF. The chain links TRBV4-1 to TRBJ1-1; 10 bases are shared with TRBD1. Per the germline V gene, CDR1 is MGHRA and CDR2 is YSYEKL. The CDR3 consists of 17 residues. V was pared by 1 base and J by 5 bases, with 10 bases of the junction left unmatched.

The V call is TRBV11-1, the J call TRBJ1-4; weak D call: TRBD1 (6 bases). CDR1 is SGHAT and CDR2 is FQDESV in the germline V gene (reference sequence). The ends were cut back, 5 bases at V and 0 bases at J, with 10 bases in the middle. The CDR3 runs to 15 residues. The CDR3 here is CASSPRTATNEKLFF. The CDR3 region has the DNA TGTGCCAGCAGCCCCCGGACAGCAACTAATGAAAAACTGTTTTTT.

This sequence joins TRBV30 and TRBJ2-2; TRBD1 might be the D (6 bases). Germline CDR1 GTSNPN, CDR2 SVGIG (reference sequence). Trimming pared 1 base from V and 6 bases from J, leaving 12 bases between. The CDR3 spans 14 residues. This chain's CDR3 is CAWSADRFPGELFF. DNA of the CDR3: TGTGCCTGGAGTGCCGACAGGTTCCCCGGGGAGCTGTTTTTT. Based on the CDR3 plus reference TRBV30 and TRBJ2-2, the full variable domain is SQTIHQWPATLVQPVGSPLSLECTVEGTSNPNLYWYRQAAGRGLQLLFYSVGIGQISSEVPQNLSASRPQDRQFILSSKKLLLSDSGFYLCAWSADRFPGELFFGEGSRLTVL.

This rearrangement joins TRBV4-3 to TRBJ2-3; D uncertain. The germline CDR1 and CDR2 sequences are LGHNA and YSLEER. Trimming removed 1 base at V and 1 base at J, with 9 bases between. The CDR3 is 15 residues long. DNA of the CDR3: TGCGCCAGCAGCCAAGCAAACACCCGCACAGATACGCAGTATTTT. It encodes CASSQANTRTDTQYF.

The chain combines TRBV27 with TRBJ1-1; D remains unclear. Between the trimmed V and J ends, which lost 5 bases and 5 bases, there was a span of 15 bases. The CDR3 runs to 14 residues. Germline V gives CDR1 MNHEY, CDR2 SMNVEV (reference sequence). The CDR3 nucleotides read TGTGCCAGCAGTCCCCCCTGGGGAGGGACTGAAGCTTTCTTT. Amino acids: CASSPPWGGTEAFF.

The V gene is TRBV19, the J gene TRBJ2-2, with 8 bases fitting TRBD1. Germline CDR1 is LNHDA and CDR2 is SQIVND (reference sequence). V gave up 6 bases and J gave up 7 bases; unmatched junction bases: 10. The CDR3 contains 15 residues. As DNA, the CDR3 is TGTGCCAGTAGAAAAGGGGACAGGCCATTCGGGGAGCTGTTTTTT. Its translation is CASRKGDRPFGELFF.

The chain is built from TRBV19 and TRBJ1-2; 8 bases fit TRBD1. This CDR3 comprises 15 residues. V shed 4 bases, J shed 0 bases, and the junction held 4 bases outside the gene matches. The germline V gene encodes CDR1 LNHDA and CDR2 SQIVND (reference sequence). The CDR3 here is CASSTRQGTNYGYTF. DNA for the CDR3: TGTGCCAGTAGTACTCGACAGGGGACTAACTATGGCTACACCTTC.

This chain links TRBV5-1 with TRBJ2-1, with 10 bases that match TRBD2. The V and J ends lost 0 bases and 0 bases, in that order; junction bases with no gene match: 9. The germline CDR1 and CDR2 sequences are SGHRS and YFSETQ. The length of the CDR3 is 19 residues. CDR3 nucleotide sequence: TGCGCCAGCAGCTTGGCGTATAGCGGGGGGCGAAGCTCCTACAATGAGCAGTTCTTC. Its protein is CASSLAYSGGRSSYNEQFF. Full variable domain (remainder filled in from reference TRBV5-1 and TRBJ2-1): KAGVTQTPRYLIKTRGQQVTLSCSPISGHRSVSWYQQTPGQGLQFLFEYFSETQRNKGNFPGRFSGRQFSNSRSEMNVSTLELGDSALYLCASSLAYSGGRSSYNEQFFGPGTRLTVL.

The rearrangement uses TRBV28 and TRBJ2-3; D is perhaps TRBD2 (6 bases). CDR3 length: 16 amino acids. V was clipped by 3 bases and J by 5 bases, with 18 bases between them. The V gene's germline CDR1 is MDHEN and CDR2 SYDVKM. CDR3 residues: CASSFRSGTERDTQYF. DNA of the CDR3: TGTGCCAGCAGTTTCCGGTCCGGGACTGAACGAGATACGCAGTATTTT.

CDR3 protein: CASSFQRDSYEQYF. In nucleotides, the CDR3 is TGTGCCAGCAGCTTCCAGCGGGACTCCTACGAGCAGTACTTC. This sequence joins TRBV7-2 and TRBJ2-7, with TRBD2 identical over 7 bases. The CDR3 contains 14 residues. In germline, CDR1 is SGHTA, CDR2 FQGNSA. V lost 3 bases to trimming and J lost 0 bases; unmatched junction nucleotides: 2. Complete variable domain (other parts from reference TRBV7-2 and TRBJ2-7): GAGVSQSPSNKVTEKGKDVELRCDPISGHTALYWYRQSLGQGLEFLIYFQGNSAPDKSGLPSDRFSAERTGGSVSTLTIQRTQQEDSAVYLCASSFQRDSYEQYFGPGTRLTVT.

V usage is TRBV7-3 and J usage is TRBJ2-2; D is unclear. V dropped 2 bases and J dropped 4 bases, with 8 bases sitting between them. The germline V gene encodes CDR1 SGHTA and CDR2 FQGTGA. The CDR3 loop spans 14 amino acids. As DNA, the CDR3 is TGTGCCAGCAGCTTAGCGTCGTCCACCGGGGAGCTGTTTTTT. Encoded protein: CASSLASSTGELFF. Complete variable domain (other parts from reference TRBV7-3 and TRBJ2-2): GAGVSQTPSNKVTEKGKYVELRCDPISGHTALYWYRQSLGQGPEFLIYFQGTGAADDSGLPNDRFFAVRPEGSVSTLKIQRTERGDSAVYLCASSLASSTGELFFGEGSRLTVL.

CDR3 in DNA: TGTGCCAGTAGTATACTCGTTAATGAAAAACTGTTTTTT. Translation: CASSILVNEKLFF. This chain links TRBV19 with TRBJ1-4; no clear D gene. Germline V gives CDR1 LNHDA, CDR2 SQIVND (reference sequence). There are 13 residues in the CDR3. Trimming cost V 2 bases and J 4 bases, with 5 bases left between them.

The rearrangement uses TRBV4-3 and TRBJ1-2, with D tentatively TRBD1 (5 bases). Germline CDR1 is LGHNA and CDR2 is YSLEER. This CDR3 region has 15 residues. V lost 4 bases and J 4 bases, leaving 16 bases between the germline ends. The CDR3 region has the DNA TGCGCCAGCAGCCGAGAAAGAAGGGGTAGCTATGGCTACACCTTC. Amino acid sequence: CASSRERRGSYGYTF.

The genes are TRBV2 and TRBJ1-2; D gene ambiguous. Germline-derived CDR1 and CDR2 are SNHLY and FYNNEI. CDR3 length: 11 residues. The V end lost 3 bases, the J end lost 7 bases, and 6 bases lay between the germline ends. The CDR3 region is CASSEIGGYTF. CDR3 DNA sequence: TGTGCCAGCAGTGAGATCGGTGGCTACACCTTC.

The chain employs TRBV9 and TRBJ2-3; D is possibly TRBD1 (6 bases). The germline V gene has CDR1 SGDLS and CDR2 YYNGEE. The CDR3 consists of 13 residues. Trimming left V 3 bases short and J 3 bases short, with 8 bases between. This CDR3 is CASSATGTDTQYF. CDR3 DNA sequence: TGTGCCAGCAGCGCCACAGGGACAGATACGCAGTATTTT.

V gene TRBV11-2 combines with J gene TRBJ2-2; 8 bases line up with TRBD2. Losses at the gene ends were 3 bases for V and 3 bases for J; bases not matched to a gene: 6. This CDR3 has 16 amino acids. CDR1 and CDR2 from the germline V gene are SGHAT and FQNNGV. The CDR3 sequence: CASSLRSGGYTGELFF. CDR3 sequence (DNA): TGTGCCAGCAGCTTGAGAAGCGGGGGATACACCGGGGAGCTGTTTTTT.

The V gene is TRBV19, the J gene TRBJ1-1, with unresolved D. The CDR3 runs 14 residues. V was clipped by 3 bases and J by 11 bases, with 19 bases between them. Germline CDR1 is LNHDA and CDR2 is SQIVND (reference sequence). The CDR3 bases are TGTGCCAGTAGTATCGAGAGTTTAGTGAGTGTGGCTTTCTTT. This encodes CASSIESLVSVAFF.

The chain joins TRBV7-9 to TRBJ1-2; the D gene is possibly TRBD1 (5 bases). This CDR3 has 16 amino acids. Germline V lookup: CDR1 SEHNR, CDR2 FQNEAQ (reference sequence). V was trimmed by 4 bases and J by 7 bases, leaving 22 bases between them. CDR3 bases: TGTGCCAGCAGCTCTAGTGCATCCTCAGGGAGGGGTGGCTACACCTTC. Its translation is CASSSSASSGRGGYTF.

There are a few counts of this clone. The same CDR3 also results from other DNA sequences found in this sample. The chain employs TRBV6-5 and TRBJ2-2, with D uncertain. This CDR3 spans 14 amino acids. Germline CDR1 reads MNHEY; CDR2 reads SVGAGI. The germline V and J ends were trimmed by 6 bases and 1 base, with 9 bases remaining between them. The CDR3 DNA sequence: TGTGCCAGCAGGAACCGAGGGAACACCGGGGAGCTGTTTTTT. Translation gives CASRNRGNTGELFF.

In this sample, this clone turned up a few times. This chain connects TRBV30 to TRBJ1-1; TRBD1 agrees at 10 bases. Trimming removed 0 bases from V and 10 bases from J; junction bases left unmatched: 5. This CDR3 has 13 amino acids. Germline loops: CDR1 GTSNPN, CDR2 SVGIG (reference sequence). The CDR3 DNA sequence: TGTGCCTGGAGTGTATGGGACAGGGGAAGAGCTTTCTTT. It encodes CAWSVWDRGRAFF.

The V call is TRBV6-5, the J call TRBJ2-7; the match to TRBD1 covers 11 bases. The germline V gene encodes CDR1 MNHEY and CDR2 SVGAGI. The CDR3 spans 13 residues. V lost 6 bases, J lost 2 bases, and 0 bases stayed unmatched. CDR3 DNA: TGTGCCAGCAGGGACAGGGGGCCCTACGAGCAGTACTTC. Its translation is CASRDRGPYEQYF.

The rearrangement links TRBV7-9 to TRBJ2-1, with 9 bases fitting TRBD1. The V gene's germline CDR1 is SEHNR and CDR2 FQNEAQ (reference sequence). Trimming cost V 5 bases and J 7 bases; bases outside gene matches: 12. The CDR3 consists of 16 residues. The CDR3 region is CASSRRSGTGLNEQFF. The DNA of the CDR3 is TGTGCCAGCAGCAGGAGATCCGGGACAGGGTTGAATGAGCAGTTCTTC.

This chain joins TRBV9 and TRBJ1-4, with 7 bases lining up with TRBD1. CDR3 length equals 17 residues. Unmatched junction bases numbered 9, after V lost 4 bases and J lost 0 bases. Germline assignment: CDR1 SGDLS and CDR2 YYNGEE. Here the CDR3 reads CASSSQGYYATNEKLFF. CDR3 nucleotide sequence: TGTGCCAGCAGCTCACAGGGGTACTATGCAACTAATGAAAAACTGTTTTTT.

A single count supports this clone. This rearrangement joins TRBV4-1 to TRBJ2-5; a weak D match, TRBD1 (5 bases). Looked up from germline, CDR1 is MGHRA and CDR2 is YSYEKL. The CDR3 extends over 14 amino acids. The V and J ends lost 5 bases and 5 bases respectively, with 15 bases between them. CDR3 amino acids: CASSSQEQGETQYF. In DNA form, the CDR3 reads TGCGCCAGCAGCTCACAGGAACAAGGGGAGACCCAGTACTTC.

The rearrangement uses TRBV7-8 and TRBJ1-4; TRBD1 aligns across 9 bases. Looked up from germline, CDR1 is SGHVS and CDR2 is FQNEAQ. The CDR3 is 15 amino acids. V trimming: 1 base; J trimming: 5 bases; junction bases outside the gene matches: 2. DNA for the CDR3: TGTGCCAGCAGCTTAGTGGGACAGGGAAATGAAAAACTGTTTTTT. This encodes CASSLVGQGNEKLFF.

The rearrangement links TRBV7-3 to TRBJ2-1, with TRBD1 matching 11 bases. This CDR3 is 15 amino acids long. Trimming took 5 bases from V and 8 from J; bases not matched to a gene: 8. Germline values: CDR1 SGHTA, CDR2 FQGTGA. Here the CDR3 reads CASSITGGQGDEQFF. The CDR3 nucleotides read TGTGCCAGCAGCATCACAGGGGGACAGGGGGATGAGCAGTTCTTC.

In nucleotides, the CDR3 is TGTGCCAGCACCGGGACAGGTGCCTACGAGCAGTACTTC. Encoded protein: CASTGTGAYEQYF. V and J are TRBV7-2 and TRBJ2-7; 8 bases are a match to TRBD1. This CDR3 spans 13 amino acids. Germline CDR1 and CDR2: SGHTA and FQGNSA. The V and J ends lost 7 bases and 2 bases, in that order; junction bases with no gene match: 4.

The chain has TRBV29-1 and TRBJ1-1; 10 nucleotides match TRBD1. CDR3 length: 13 amino acids. Germline assignment: CDR1 SQVTM and CDR2 ANQGSEA. The ends lost 6 bases at V and 4 bases at J; junction bases unmatched: 5. The chain's CDR3 is CSVTGTGVTEAFF. The CDR3 nucleotides are TGCAGCGTCACCGGGACAGGGGTCACTGAAGCTTTCTTT.